These 20 T cell receptor beta chains were all obtained from the same sample, sequenced in a study of blood T cell repertoires in COVID-19. This table comes from immunoSEQ multiplex PCR, and its TCRdb copy is limited to in-frame clones, with some not included. The sample records 150,000 to 200,000 clones, about 88% being singletons. The sample comprised PBMCs or T cells enriched from blood (not recorded which). The source of these receptors is a woman between 40 and 50 years old in a cohort exposed to, infected with or recovered from COVID-19 (not recorded which).

V and J are TRBV29-1 and TRBJ1-1; 9 bases align to TRBD1. J lost 1 base, V lost 2 bases, and 5 bases had no gene match. The length of the CDR3 is 15 residues. Germline loops: CDR1 SQVTM, CDR2 ANQGSEA. DNA for the CDR3: TGCAGCGTTGAAAGAGGGACAGGGCAGAACACTGAAGCTTTCTTT. It specifies CSVERGTGQNTEAFF.

The V gene is TRBV27, the J gene TRBJ1-1, with D hard to call. Trimming shortened V by 5 bases and J by 2 bases, and 18 bases separated the two germline ends. The CDR3 spans 16 residues. The germline V gene encodes CDR1 MNHEY and CDR2 SMNVEV (reference sequence). The chain's CDR3 is CASSPFFGASNTEAFF. The CDR3 DNA follows: TGTGCCAGCAGTCCTTTCTTCGGAGCCTCAAACACTGAAGCTTTCTTT.

This chain links TRBV18 with TRBJ2-6, with D uncertain. The germline gives CDR1 KGHSH, CDR2 LQKENI. The CDR3 spans 16 residues. V was trimmed by 4 bases and J by 0 bases, leaving 10 bases between them. CDR3 sequence (DNA): TGTGCCAGCTCACTAGCCACGGGCTCTGGGGCCAACGTCCTGACTTTC. Residues: CASSLATGSGANVLTF.

This clone was seen only a few times. The chain employs TRBV13 and TRBJ1-5; TRBD1 aligns across 7 bases. The germline V gene has CDR1 PRHDT and CDR2 FYEKMQ (reference sequence). Trimming removed 8 bases from V and 3 bases from J; junction bases left unmatched: 10. This CDR3 is built from 15 residues. The CDR3 reads CASVSRGQINQPQHF. The CDR3 region has the DNA TGTGCCAGCGTGTCGCGGGGACAGATCAATCAGCCCCAGCATTTT.

The chain couples TRBV7-9 to TRBJ1-2, with a tentative D call TRBD1 (6 bases). Between the trimmed V and J ends, which lost 8 bases and 8 bases, there was a span of 24 bases. This CDR3 is built from 15 residues. The germline V gene encodes CDR1 SEHNR and CDR2 FQNEAQ (reference sequence). The CDR3 sequence is CASGSPGHSDGGYTF. The CDR3 coding sequence is TGTGCCAGCGGATCCCCGGGACATTCGGACGGGGGCTACACCTTC. Full variable domain (missing parts from reference TRBV7-9 and TRBJ1-2): DTGVSQNPRHKITKRGQNVTFRCDPISEHNRLYWYRQTLGQGPEFLTYFQNEAQLEKSRLLSDRFSAERPKGSFSTLEIQRTEQGDSAMYLCASGSPGHSDGGYTFGSGTRLTVV.

The chain joins TRBV7-8 to TRBJ1-1; D is perhaps TRBD1 (5 bases). In germline, CDR1 is SGHVS, CDR2 FQNEAQ. The CDR3 is 13 amino acids. Trimming removed 2 bases from V and 2 bases from J, with 6 bases in between. CDR3 nucleotides: TGTGCCAGCAGCTTAACAGGAAACACTGAAGCTTTCTTT. Its translation is CASSLTGNTEAFF.

V usage is TRBV12-3 or TRBV12-4 and J usage is TRBJ2-3; tentatively, D is TRBD1 (5 bases). This CDR3 has 11 amino acids. V lost 1 base, J lost 9 bases, and 5 bases lay in between. The DNA of the CDR3 is TGTGCCAGCAGTTTAGAGGGGACGCAGTATTTT. This codes for CASSLEGTQYF.

The CDR3 DNA sequence: TGCAGCGTCGCAGGTGGGGGGAGCAATCAGCCCCAGCATTTT. Amino acid sequence: CSVAGGGSNQPQHF. The V and J genes are TRBV29-1 and TRBJ1-5, with a possible D match to TRBD1 (5 bases). Germline V gene lookup returns CDR1 SQVTM and CDR2 ANQGSEA. With 6 bases removed from V and 1 base from J, the gap between germline ends came to 13 bases. The CDR3 has 14 amino acids.

The rearrangement uses TRBV24-1 and TRBJ2-1, with 7 bases lining up with TRBD1. The CDR3 runs to 14 residues. In germline, CDR1 is KGHDR, CDR2 SFDVKD. Trimming removed 9 bases from V and 5 bases from J; junction bases left unmatched: 9. This CDR3 reads CATSDRRTNNEQFF. The CDR3 nucleotides read TGTGCCACCTCGGACAGGAGGACAAACAATGAGCAGTTCTTC.

The chain employs TRBV19 and TRBJ2-3; D ambiguous. CDR1 is LNHDA and CDR2 is SQIVND in the germline V gene (reference sequence). The CDR3 is 14 amino acids. The V gene lost 3 bases and the J gene lost 2 bases, with 9 bases spanning the gap. The CDR3 region is CASSILADTDTQYF. CDR3 nucleotides: TGTGCCAGTAGTATTTTGGCTGACACAGATACGCAGTATTTT.

This chain links TRBV13 with TRBJ1-4, with TRBD1 identical over 7 bases. The CDR3 spans 14 residues. V trimming: 0 bases; J trimming: 8 bases; junction bases outside the gene matches: 3. Germline CDR1 and CDR2: PRHDT and FYEKMQ (reference sequence). The CDR3 here is CASSLGAGGEKLFF. The CDR3 DNA is TGTGCCAGCAGCTTAGGGGCAGGGGGAGAAAAACTGTTTTTT.

The chain carries TRBV28 and TRBJ2-3, with 7 nucleotides matching TRBD1. J lost 0 bases, V lost 7 bases, and 7 bases had no gene match. Germline lookup yields CDR1 MDHEN and CDR2 SYDVKM. The CDR3 is 15 residues long. The CDR3 DNA sequence: TGTGCCAGCACCCTGACAGGGTATAGCACAGATACGCAGTATTTT. The encoded protein is CASTLTGYSTDTQYF.

The chain combines TRBV5-4 with TRBJ1-1; D gene ambiguous. The CDR3 has 15 residues. Germline CDR1 SGHNT, CDR2 YYREEE (reference sequence). Trimming pared 6 bases from V and 0 bases from J, leaving 15 bases between. Here the CDR3 reads CASTFGGSLNTEAFF. Written as DNA, the CDR3 is TGTGCCAGCACCTTTGGAGGGAGTTTGAACACTGAAGCTTTCTTT.

This chain links TRBV3-1 (or the pseudogene TRBV3-2) with TRBJ2-2, with D hard to call. This CDR3 has 14 residues. CDR1 is LGHDT, CDR2 YNNKEL, per germline (reference sequence). Trimming cost V 4 bases and J 1 base, with 7 bases left between them. In DNA, the CDR3 is TGTGCCAGCAGCCCGGTCGAGAACACCGGGGAGCTGTTTTTT. This codes for CASSPVENTGELFF.

The chain carries TRBV7-8 and TRBJ1-1; no definite D call. There are 15 residues in the CDR3. CDR1 SGHVS and CDR2 FQNEAQ come from the germline V gene. Trimming took off 5 bases at V and 0 bases at J, with 13 bases between the two ends. CDR3 amino acids: CASSPSTILNTEAFF. DNA for the CDR3: TGTGCCAGCAGCCCATCGACAATCCTGAACACTGAAGCTTTCTTT.

The V call is TRBV19, the J call TRBJ1-6, with 7 bases identical to TRBD1. This CDR3 has 14 residues. CDR1 is LNHDA and CDR2 is SQIVND in the germline V gene (reference sequence). V was clipped by 4 bases and J by 7 bases; unmatched bases: 4. Written as DNA, the CDR3 is TGTGCCAGTAGTAGGACCAGGGGGAATTCACCCCTCCACTTT. Encoded protein: CASSRTRGNSPLHF.

V gene TRBV29-1 combines with J gene TRBJ2-5; 11 bases agree with TRBD2. The CDR3 sequence is 15 residues long. Trimming cost V 3 bases and J 3 bases; bases outside gene matches: 6. Looked up from germline, CDR1 is SQVTM and CDR2 is ANQGSEA. In DNA, the CDR3 is TGCAGCGTTGACGGGACTAGCGGCGTTGAAGAGACCCAGTACTTC. Encoded protein: CSVDGTSGVEETQYF.

The V and J genes are TRBV10-2 and TRBJ1-5; D remains ambiguous. V lost 2 bases and J lost 1, with 9 bases in between. Germline CDR1 WSHSY, CDR2 SAAADI. This CDR3 region has 15 residues. CDR3 sequence reads: CASSEGAGSNQPQHF. CDR3 nucleotides: TGCGCCAGCAGTGAGGGCGCGGGAAGCAATCAGCCCCAGCATTTT.

The chain carries TRBV6-4 and TRBJ2-7; the D gene is possibly TRBD1 (6 bases). This CDR3 spans 15 amino acids. Trimming took off 2 bases at V and 2 bases at J, with 13 bases between the two ends. In germline, CDR1 is MRHNA, CDR2 SNTAGT. In DNA form, the CDR3 reads TGTGCCAGCAGTGACGGAACAGGGAAGCCCTACGAGCAGTACTTC. Its translation: CASSDGTGKPYEQYF.

The chain links TRBV24-1 to TRBJ2-2; no clear D. The CDR3 loop spans 10 amino acids. CDR1 KGHDR and CDR2 SFDVKD come from the germline V gene. Deletions cut 9 bases from V and 7 bases from J, with 5 bases between. The DNA of the CDR3 is TGTGCCACCCCCGGCGGGGAGCTGTTTTTT. Its translation: CATPGGELFF.